This TCR beta chain came from a study of CD8 T cells in Susac syndrome (dated 2019 in TCRdb). Notes on the research overall: The study used repertoire sequencing to test whether antigen drove CD8+ T cell activation and differentiation in Susac syndrome. The study at large found these results: The TCR sequencing and HLA analysis was acknowledged to have included a relatively small number of individuals.

Peripheral blood CD8+ and CD4+ T cells from healthy donors, Susac syndrome patients and multiple sclerosis patients were profiled by high-throughput TCR beta sequencing. The healthy donors served as controls matched for age and sex. CD8+ TEMRA cells were enriched by FACS, while bulk CD8+ and CD4+ T cells were purified by magnetic negative isolation. Blood was drawn into EDTA tubes, processed within 24 hours, and PBMCs were isolated by density gradient centrifugation. PBMCs destined for TCR sequencing were cryopreserved in liquid nitrogen and later thawed in a 37 °C water bath. The sorted or isolated CD4+, CD8+ and CD8+ TEMRA cells had a purity of 90% or higher. RNA was extracted using the RNeasy kit, and roughly 0.5 to 1 ug of the RNA was reverse transcribed with random hexamers. The immunoSEQ multiplex PCR assay, which covers 54 Vbeta and 13 Jbeta segments, was used to amplify TCR beta CDR3 regions. PCR amplification bias was corrected using a synthetic template baseline for primer optimization and computational correction. Turning to the authors' computational methods: Reads were assigned to V, D and J genes according to IMGT and analyzed in immunoSEQ Analyzer, with only productive sequences retained. Clonality was computed as one minus Shannon entropy normalized by log2 of the number of productive unique sequences. Public and private clones were assessed among the 100 most prevalent clones of each patient and control. Susac-specific clones were defined as absent from healthy and MS cohorts, about 1,000 published viral clones and other ImmuneACCESS disease sequences. The public reads were reprocessed in TCRdb via fastp at Q25 and MiXCR, keeping in-frame beta chains. Rows with one shared CDR3 protein collapse into an entry with the most common genes and DNA. The V and J calls, along with clone size, are taken from TCRdb and not from the paper's own processing. Across this sample there are approximately 120,000 distinct CDR3 sequences, with about 96% seen only once. The leading ten clones occupy 0.075% to 0.1% of the sample.

The germline V gene (reference sequence) specifies DFQATT as CDR1 and SNEGSKA as CDR2. Trimming removed 3 bases from V and 6 bases from J; the gene matches leave 4 bases unexplained. Reading from cysteine to phenylalanine, the CDR3 counts 13 amino acids. Only the CDR3 DNA is retained, 39 bases long and in frame from the first base. Turning to this clonotype: The target of this receptor is not known. Within one base of it there is no much larger clone, and no base qualities were kept.

The chain is assembled from TRBV20-1 and TRBJ2-1; 8 nucleotides in the junction match TRBD2. The sample was CD4+ T cells from PBMCs. The TCR originated in a human donor in good health. CDR3 sequence: CSASGGAPNEQFF. The bases are TGCAGTGCTAGCGGGGGGGCCCCCAATGAGCAGTTCTTC.